This entry features one T cell receptor (beta chain) sequence. Together with a sample-barcoded 5' primer, a J-beta primer mix was included in a second PCR lasting about 6 to 11 cycles. MiXCR, run by TCRdb on the 5' RACE reads, gives a single entry per CDR3 protein. The sample has about 1.4 million distinct CDR3 sequences, approximately 59% seen once. Germline V gives CDR1 MGHDK, CDR2 SYGVNS. CDR3 length equals 12 residues. V was trimmed by 8 bases and J by 6 bases, leaving 10 bases between them. The data were obtained in a study of blood T cells in healthy people across ages. The specimen was blood. The chain links TRBV25-1 to TRBJ2-2, with D perhaps TRBD1 (6 bases). This receptor was taken from a man younger than 30 in good health. CDR3 region: CASEQGAGELFF. The CDR3 DNA follows: TGTGCCAGCGAACAGGGCGCCGGGGAGCTGTTTTTT.